This TCR beta chain comes out of a study of CD8 T cells in ankylosing spondylitis. By sample fraction, this clonotype is medium-sized. Its specificity is not known. TCRdb passed the 5' RACE reads through MiXCR, listing each CDR3 protein once. Of hundreds of thousands of distinct CDR3 sequences in the sample, roughly 26% were seen once. Overall study results and limits: Ankylosing spondylitis blood seemed to carry a telltale TCR beta motif made of several highly homologous variants. A subset of motif variants has previously been described in the synovial fluid and blood of reactive arthritis. Disease-associated clones were reportedly significantly overrepresented in matched ankylosing spondylitis synovial fluid.

Germline-derived CDR1 and CDR2 are ENHRY and SYGVKD. J lost 10 bases, V lost 3 bases, and 4 bases had no gene match. This CDR3 is built from 15 residues. Sequencing used blood, either unsorted or a sorted T cell fraction (not recorded which). The sequence was obtained from a male donor with ankylosing spondylitis. The rearrangement joins TRBV10-3 to TRBJ2-1; 15 nucleotides match TRBD2. For the CDR3, the DNA is TGTGCCATCAGTGATGGGACTAGCGGGAGGCAAGAGCAGTTCTTC. Translating it yields CAISDGTSGRQEQFF.